Below are 27 T cell receptor beta chains sequenced from a single sample in a study of blood T cell repertoires in COVID-19. Produced via immunoSEQ multiplex PCR; TCRdb's table is partial and in-frame only. The repertoire includes about 31,000 clones, roughly 90% of them detected once, and approximately 0.51% sits in the top ten. The sample consisted of peripheral blood. Every receptor here comes from a woman between 35 and 50 years old with active or convalescent COVID-19.

The rearrangement uses TRBV19 and TRBJ2-7, with 10 bases lining up with TRBD1. The CDR3 contains 15 residues. Unmatched junction bases numbered 5, after V lost 1 base and J lost 5 bases. From germline, CDR1 is LNHDA and CDR2 SQIVND (reference sequence). CDR3 region: CASSIGRDRGHEQYF. CDR3 in DNA: TGTGCCAGTAGTATAGGACGGGACAGGGGTCACGAGCAGTACTTC.

The chain couples TRBV5-1 to TRBJ2-7; TRBD2 matches 11 bases. CDR1 is SGHRS and CDR2 is YFSETQ in the germline V gene. V was clipped by 4 bases and J by 9 bases; unmatched bases: 12. The CDR3 has 15 residues. CDR3 in amino acids: CASSPNSGRAEGQYF. In nucleotides, the CDR3 is TGCGCCAGCAGCCCGAATAGCGGGAGGGCTGAAGGGCAGTACTTC.

The chain joins TRBV7-2 to TRBJ1-2, with TRBD1 identical over 7 bases. This CDR3 contains 15 residues. Germline trimming cut 5 bases from V and 5 bases from J; bases unmatched to any gene: 11. In germline, CDR1 is SGHTA, CDR2 FQGNSA. As DNA, the CDR3 is TGTGCCAGCAGCCCTGGGGGTACAGGGGTATATGGCTACACCTTC. Translated, it gives CASSPGGTGVYGYTF.

The chain carries TRBV7-9 and TRBJ1-1; TRBD1 matches 10 bases. In germline, CDR1 is SEHNR, CDR2 FQNEAQ (reference sequence). V shed 7 bases, J shed 1 base, and the junction held 6 bases outside the gene matches. The CDR3 sequence is 15 residues long. The CDR3 region has the DNA TGTGCCAGCACCGGGACAGGGGAACGGAACACTGAAGCTTTCTTT. Translated, it gives CASTGTGERNTEAFF.

Notes on this clone: The junction and the germline gene differ at one end; a read error may be behind it. This sequence joins TRBV10-3 and TRBJ2-1, with TRBD2 matching over 7 bases. Germline lookup yields CDR1 ENHRY and CDR2 SYGVKD. There are 13 residues in the CDR3. The CDR3 loop is CAGRVAGDDEQFF. CDR3 in DNA: TGCGCAGGGAGAGTTGCGGGAGATGATGAGCAGTTCTTC.

The chain couples TRBV19 to TRBJ2-1, with 8 bases fitting TRBD1. The CDR3 runs to 19 residues. Per the germline V gene, CDR1 is LNHDA and CDR2 is SQIVND (reference sequence). J was trimmed by 1 base and V by 3 bases; bases with no gene match: 14. CDR3 nucleotide sequence: TGTGCCAGTAGTATCCCCCCGGGACAGGCCCGCTCGTCCTACAATGAGCAGTTCTTC. This sequence encodes CASSIPPGQARSSYNEQFF.

V and J are TRBV14 and TRBJ1-6, with D uncertain. This CDR3 is 12 amino acids long. Per the germline V gene, CDR1 is SGHDN and CDR2 is FVKESK. The V gene lost 3 bases and the J gene lost 14 bases, with 11 bases spanning the gap. CDR3 loop: CASSQPPASLHF. The CDR3 coding sequence is TGTGCCAGCAGCCAGCCGCCAGCGTCCCTCCACTTT.

The chain is built from TRBV10-3 and TRBJ2-2; TRBD2 matches 7 bases. The CDR3 loop spans 14 amino acids. The J segment lost 8 bases and the V segment lost 7 bases, leaving 10 bases of the junction unmatched. Germline V gene data show CDR1 as ENHRY and CDR2 as SYGVKD. Here the CDR3 reads CAITQDGGNGELFF. The CDR3 DNA sequence: TGTGCCATCACCCAGGACGGGGGGAATGGGGAGCTGTTTTTT.

The chain links TRBV13 to TRBJ1-1; 7 bases are a match to TRBD1. J lost 1 base, V lost 0 bases, and 8 bases had no gene match. CDR3 size: 17 residues. CDR1 and CDR2 (germline): PRHDT, FYEKMQ (reference sequence). The CDR3 protein is CASSLGLDRPTNTEAFF. CDR3 DNA sequence: TGTGCCAGCAGCTTAGGCCTGGACAGGCCAACGAACACTGAAGCTTTCTTT.

The chain carries TRBV9 and TRBJ2-1, with 7 bases matching TRBD1. The germline V gene has CDR1 SGDLS and CDR2 YYNGEE. The CDR3 length is 16 residues. After removal of 1 base from V and 0 bases from J, the junction contained 4 bases not matched to a gene. Here the CDR3 reads CASSVWAGGSYNEQFF. Written as DNA, the CDR3 is TGTGCCAGCAGCGTATGGGCAGGGGGCTCCTACAATGAGCAGTTCTTC. Full variable domain (rest looked up from reference TRBV9 and TRBJ2-1): DSGVTQTPKHLITATGQRVTLRCSPRSGDLSVYWYQQSLDQGLQFLIQYYNGEERAKGNILERFSAQQFPDLHSELNLSSLELGDSALYFCASSVWAGGSYNEQFFGPGTRLTVL.

The count of this clone is one. The same CDR3 arises from other DNA sequences in this sample as well. This sequence joins TRBV7-3 and TRBJ2-1, with D possibly TRBD2 on 6 matching bases. Germline CDR1 SGHTA, CDR2 FQGTGA. Trimming shortened V by 6 bases and J by 10 bases, and 16 bases separated the two germline ends. The CDR3 length is 13 residues. The CDR3 spells CASSLTGADEQFF. DNA for the CDR3: TGTGCCAGCAGTTTGACGGGAGCGGACGAGCAGTTCTTC.

The J gene is TRBJ1-1, the V gene TRBV6-5, with D perhaps TRBD1 (5 bases). CDR3 size: 15 residues. Trimming removed 6 bases from V and 5 bases from J, with 19 bases in between. Per germline, CDR1 MNHEY and CDR2 SVGAGI. The CDR3 DNA is TGTGCCAGCAGACTTATTCACGACAGCAGGACTGAAGCTTTCTTT. Translating gives CASRLIHDSRTEAFF.

DNA of the CDR3: TGTGCCAGCAGTGGAAGAGCGGGAGCCTACGAGCAGTACTTC. This codes for CASSGRAGAYEQYF. The chain has TRBV25-1 and TRBJ2-7; 8 bases are shared with TRBD2. From germline, CDR1 is MGHDK and CDR2 SYGVNS. This CDR3 is 14 amino acids long. The V segment lost 4 bases and the J segment 2 bases; nucleotides outside the gene matches: 4.

The J gene is TRBJ2-5, the V gene TRBV4-3, with TRBD2 identical over 9 bases. V shed 7 bases, J shed 5 bases, and the junction held 11 bases outside the gene matches. CDR3 length: 15 residues. The V gene's germline CDR1 is LGHNA and CDR2 YSLEER. As DNA, the CDR3 is TGCGCCAGCACCAGGGGACTAGCCCCGTCCGAGACCCAGTACTTC. It is translated as CASTRGLAPSETQYF.

The gene calls are TRBV11-2 and TRBJ2-7, with 9 bases lining up with TRBD1. This CDR3 is built from 14 residues. V dropped 5 bases and J dropped 8; count of bases not matched to a gene: 10. CDR1 and CDR2 (germline): SGHAT, FQNNGV. The CDR3 loop reads CASSNTGTGFQQYF. The CDR3, as DNA: TGTGCCAGCAGCAACACCGGGACAGGGTTCCAGCAGTACTTC. Looking up the rest from reference TRBV11-2 and TRBJ2-7 gives the full variable domain: EAGVAQSPRYKIIEKRQSVAFWCNPISGHATLYWYQQILGQGPKLLIQFQNNGVVDDSQLPKDRFSAERLKGVDSTLKIQPAKLEDSAVYLCASSNTGTGFQQYFGPGTRLTVT.

DNA of the CDR3: TGTGCCAGTAACAGGGGAGAGCATTCACCCCTCCACTTT. Translating gives CASNRGEHSPLHF. The rearrangement joins TRBV12-3 or TRBV12-4 to TRBJ1-6; TRBD1 matches 7 bases. The CDR3 totals 13 residues. Trimming took 9 bases from V and 8 from J; bases not matched to a gene: 7.

This rearrangement joins TRBV12-3 or TRBV12-4 to TRBJ1-1; D is possibly TRBD1 (5 bases). This CDR3 has 13 residues. Trimming cost V 2 bases and J 3 bases, with 7 bases left between them. The CDR3 spells CASSLQGYTEAFF. For the CDR3, the DNA is TGTGCCAGCAGTTTACAGGGCTACACTGAAGCTTTCTTT.

The V and J genes are TRBV28 and TRBJ2-6, with D perhaps TRBD2 (6 bases). The CDR3 is 16 residues long. Per the germline V gene, CDR1 is MDHEN and CDR2 is SYDVKM. Trimming left V 5 bases short and J 1 base short, with 12 bases between. The CDR3 spells CASSPPGGSGANVLTF. The CDR3 DNA sequence: TGTGCCAGCAGTCCCCCCGGGGGTTCTGGGGCCAACGTCCTGACTTTC.

The chain couples TRBV2 to TRBJ2-3; 9 bases are a match to TRBD2. J gave up 1 base and V 9 bases, and 5 bases lay outside the gene matches. The CDR3 is 14 amino acids. Germline V gene sequence: CDR1 SNHLY, CDR2 FYNNEI. The CDR3 DNA reads TGTGCCAGGGAACGGACTAGCGGCACAGATACGCAGTATTTT. It translates to CARERTSGTDTQYF.

The V gene is TRBV30, the J gene TRBJ1-4, with D maybe TRBD1 (6 bases). Germline CDR1 and CDR2: GTSNPN and SVGIG (reference sequence). The CDR3 sequence is 15 residues long. V lost 2 bases and J lost 7, with 17 bases in between. In nucleotides, the CDR3 is TGTGCCTGGAGTTCTAAGGGGGTTCGGGGTGAAAAACTGTTTTTT. This gives the protein CAWSSKGVRGEKLFF. The entire variable domain, with the rest obtained from reference TRBV30 and TRBJ1-4, is as follows: SQTIHQWPATLVQPVGSPLSLECTVEGTSNPNLYWYRQAAGRGLQLLFYSVGIGQISSEVPQNLSASRPQDRQFILSSKKLLLSDSGFYLCAWSSKGVRGEKLFFGSGTQLSVL.

V is TRBV6-5 and J is TRBJ2-5; 7 bases align to TRBD2. The CDR3 runs 14 residues. Trimming at V came to 4 bases and at J to 5 bases, leaving 7 bases not matched to a gene. Looked up from germline, CDR1 is MNHEY and CDR2 is SVGAGI. The CDR3 DNA reads TGTGCCAGCAGTTTCGCGGGGGTCGGGGAGACCCAGTACTTC. Translated, it gives CASSFAGVGETQYF.

This clone was observed once. This sequence joins TRBV15 and TRBJ2-7, with TRBD1 matching 7 bases. After removal of 0 bases from V and 3 bases from J, the junction contained 5 bases not matched to a gene. The germline V gene has CDR1 LNHNV and CDR2 YYDKDF (reference sequence). The CDR3 has 15 residues. The chain's CDR3 is CATSRDWDSIYEQYF. CDR3 sequence (DNA): TGTGCCACCAGCAGAGACTGGGACAGTATCTACGAGCAGTACTTC.

The chain carries TRBV5-1 and TRBJ2-2; 7 bases match TRBD2. Germline trimming cut 5 bases from V and 3 bases from J; bases unmatched to any gene: 10. Germline V lookup: CDR1 SGHRS, CDR2 YFSETQ. The length of the CDR3 is 16 residues. This CDR3 is CASRPLGREDTGELFF. The CDR3 nucleotides are TGCGCCAGCAGGCCCCTAGGGAGGGAAGACACCGGGGAGCTGTTTTTT.

The chain couples TRBV24-1 to TRBJ2-1; 7 nucleotides match TRBD2. The CDR3 consists of 16 residues. The ends lost 3 bases at V and 8 bases at J; junction bases unmatched: 12. Germline lookup yields CDR1 KGHDR and CDR2 SFDVKD. CDR3 region: CATSDARAGAVDEQFF. CDR3 nucleotides: TGTGCCACCAGTGATGCCCGGGCGGGAGCCGTCGATGAGCAGTTCTTC.

A single count supports this clone. The J gene is TRBJ2-5, the V gene TRBV9, with 7 bases matching TRBD2. Germline values: CDR1 SGDLS, CDR2 YYNGEE. The V segment lost 0 bases and the J segment 5 bases; nucleotides outside the gene matches: 10. The length of the CDR3 is 16 residues. As DNA, the CDR3 is TGTGCCAGCAGCGTAGTGGGTAGCGGGTGGGGGGAGACCCAGTACTTC. This translates into CASSVVGSGWGETQYF.

The V call is TRBV6-5, the J call TRBJ1-6; unclear D gene. V lost 8 bases and J 10 bases, leaving 18 bases between the germline ends. The CDR3 is 14 residues long. The germline V gene encodes CDR1 MNHEY and CDR2 SVGAGI. The CDR3 sequence is CASAGLMVGSPLHF. CDR3 bases: TGTGCCAGCGCGGGTTTGATGGTAGGGTCACCCCTCCACTTT.

This clone has a handful of counts. The chain recombines TRBV11-1 with TRBJ2-2, with 7 bases that match TRBD1. V was clipped by 2 bases and J by 4 bases; unmatched bases: 7. The CDR3 consists of 16 residues. CDR1 SGHAT and CDR2 FQDESV come from the germline V gene (reference sequence). This chain's CDR3 is CASSLRGTGATGELFF. The DNA for the CDR3 is TGTGCCAGCAGCTTAAGGGGAACAGGGGCCACCGGGGAGCTGTTTTTT.